These 6 T cell receptor beta chains were all obtained from the same sample, sequenced in a study of blood T cells in healthy people across ages. The second PCR ran roughly 6 to 11 cycles with a sample-barcoded 5' primer and J-beta primers. TCRdb passed the 5' RACE reads through MiXCR, listing each CDR3 protein once. The sample has about 1.7 million distinct CDR3 sequences; approximately 28% are singletons. Sequencing used blood. These receptors originate from a woman in her 30s in good health.

This sequence joins TRBV7-2 and TRBJ2-1; 7 bases align to TRBD2. Germline trimming cut 5 bases from V and 4 bases from J; bases unmatched to any gene: 11. This CDR3 is 16 amino acids long. Germline-derived CDR1 and CDR2 are SGHTA and FQGNSA. CDR3 sequence: CASSPRRAGPYNEQFF. The CDR3, as DNA: TGTGCCAGCAGCCCTCGACGAGCGGGACCATACAATGAGCAGTTCTTC.

This clonotype was picked up a small number of times. J is TRBJ1-2 and V is TRBV27; D gene unclear. Trimming took 3 bases from V and 8 from J, leaving 19 bases between them. The germline gives CDR1 MNHEY, CDR2 SMNVEV (reference sequence). CDR3 length: 15 amino acids. The chain's CDR3 is CASSFERLVGWGYTF. CDR3 nucleotide sequence: TGTGCCAGCAGTTTTGAACGGCTCGTAGGGTGGGGCTACACCTTC.

This clonotype has more than one count but fewer than ten. The rearrangement joins TRBV12-3 or TRBV12-4 to TRBJ2-1, with 9 bases that match TRBD2. V lost 5 bases and J lost 5; bases outside the gene matches: 13. The CDR3 is 17 residues long. CDR3 DNA: TGTGCCAGCAGTCCCTTCTATAGCGGGGGAGGGGACAATGAGCAGTTCTTC. It codes for CASSPFYSGGGDNEQFF.

A word on this clonotype: A much larger clone lies a single base off, so this may be a read error. V and J are TRBV20-1 and TRBJ2-7; D unresolved. This CDR3 is built from 15 residues. Per the germline V gene, CDR1 is DFQATT and CDR2 is SNEGSKA (reference sequence). V was shortened by 0 bases and J by 2 bases, with 14 bases between the two germline ends. As DNA, the CDR3 is TGCAGTGCTAGAGATGTGACTGGCGGAACCTACGAGCAGTACTTC. The encoded protein is CSARDVTGGTYEQYF.

This clonotype has just a few counts. The V and J genes are TRBV29-1 and TRBJ1-1; D not resolved. V was cut by 7 bases and J by 4 bases, with 10 bases left in between. The CDR3 length is 11 residues. Germline CDR1 is SQVTM and CDR2 is ANQGSEA. Here the CDR3 DNA reads TGCAGCGCCTCAGCGATCACTGAAGCTTTCTTT. This translates into CSASAITEAFF.

The chain combines TRBV9 with TRBJ1-1, with D unclear. The germline gives CDR1 SGDLS, CDR2 YYNGEE. The CDR3 consists of 16 residues. V was cut by 1 base and J by 3 bases, with 16 bases left in between. The CDR3 DNA reads as TGTGCCAGCAGCGTATTTCCCCCGGGGATGGACACTGAAGCTTTCTTT. Its translation: CASSVFPPGMDTEAFF.